This entry features one T cell receptor beta chain sequence. Its cognate antigen is unknown. The sample originates from a study of shared clonotypes between healthy human individuals. Study-wide findings and caveats: Non-shared clonotypes displayed generation probabilities falling below those of clonotypes present in all four donors.

Naive-designated CD8 cells lacked CD45RO, were positively enriched for CCR7, and omitted terminally differentiated effector memory CD45RA+ cells. Looked up from germline, CDR1 is SGHTS and CDR2 is YDEGEE. The CDR3 consists of 15 residues. J gave up 5 bases and V 0 bases, and 6 bases lay outside the gene matches. Sequencing used immunoSEQ multiplex PCR; TCRdb keeps in-frame clones, though not all of them. The sample comprises 800,000 to 950,000 clones, roughly 96% of which are singletons, and approximately 0.2% rests with the top ten. Sequenced: naive CD8+ T cells sorted from blood. The sequence was collected from a man younger than 40 in good health. This sequence joins TRBV5-8 and TRBJ2-7; 9 bases line up with TRBD1. The CDR3 reads CASSLGTGVPHEQYF. DNA of the CDR3: TGTGCCAGCAGCTTGGGGACAGGGGTTCCCCACGAGCAGTACTTC.